These T cell receptor beta chains were read from a single sample in a study of blood T cell repertoires in COVID-19. Profiling relied on immunoSEQ multiplex PCR, and the TCRdb table lists in-frame clones only, not all of them. The profile shows 150,000 to 250,000 clones, approximately 83% of them singletons. The material sequenced was PBMCs or T cells enriched from blood (not recorded which). The receptor source for this set is a man aged 40-55 years who had recovered from COVID-19. The CDR3 runs from the conserved cysteine through the conserved F or W. A D gene is named only where the DNA matches it firmly. Clone size is not always given. Where it is, it says once, few, many or a class for expanded clones.

j_gene	d_gene	v_gene	abundance	CDR3aa	CDR3nt
TRBJ1-2	-	TRBV3-1/TRBV3-2	-	CASSQRTVQGGYTF	TGTGCCAGCAGCCAAAGGACAGTTCAAGGGGGCTACACCTTC
TRBJ2-1	TRBD2	TRBV7-2	-	CASSARLAGGPGEQFF	TGTGCCAGCAGCGCCCGACTAGCGGGGGGGCCGGGTGAGCAGTTCTTC
TRBJ2-5	TRBD2	TRBV2	-	CASTSGAETQYF	TGTGCCAGCACTAGCGGGGCGGAGACCCAGTACTTC
TRBJ1-5	-	TRBV5-1	once	CASSFGQPQHF	TGCGCCAGCAGCTTCGGTCAGCCCCAGCATTTT
TRBJ1-1	TRBD1	TRBV19	-	CASRPGGKDTEAFF	TGTGCCAGTAGACCAGGGGGTAAGGATACTGAAGCTTTCTTT
TRBJ1-3	-	TRBV9	-	CASRGQGNTIYF	TGTGCCAGCCGTGGACAGGGAAACACCATATATTTT
TRBJ2-3	TRBD2	TRBV11-1	once	CASSPGREADTQYF	TGTGCCAGCAGCCCCGGACGGGAGGCAGATACGCAGTATTTT
TRBJ2-7	-	TRBV3-1/TRBV3-2	-	CASSQVREQYF	TGTGCCAGCAGCCAAGTCCGCGAGCAGTACTTC
TRBJ1-5	-	TRBV19	-	CASSISGSNQPQHF	TGTGCCAGTAGTATTTCCGGGAGCAATCAGCCCCAGCATTTT
TRBJ2-7	-	TRBV10-3	-	CAISEGHSSYEQYF	TGTGCCATCAGTGAGGGACATTCCTCCTACGAGCAGTACTTC
TRBJ1-1	TRBD1	TRBV25-1	-	CASSEDHRQGLNTEAFF	TGTGCCAGCAGTGAGGACCATCGACAGGGACTGAACACTGAAGCTTTCTTT
TRBJ2-3	TRBD2	TRBV24-1	-	CATSDPYVPSGGAPDTQYF	TGTGCCACCAGTGATCCCTACGTCCCTAGCGGGGGGGCCCCAGATACGCAGTATTTT
TRBJ1-1	-	TRBV19	few	CASSNGQMNTEAFF	TGTGCCAGTAGTAACGGACAGATGAACACTGAAGCTTTCTTT
TRBJ1-2	-	TRBV24-1	-	CATSAGGGYTF	TGTGCCACCAGTGCGGGTGGTGGCTACACCTTC
TRBJ1-5	-	TRBV18	-	CASSPDTNQPQHF	TGTGCCAGCTCACCTGACACCAATCAGCCCCAGCATTTT
TRBJ2-2	TRBD2	TRBV7-9	once	CASSRSAGVNTGELFF	TGTGCCAGCAGTCGCTCGGCGGGGGTAAACACCGGGGAGCTGTTTTTT
TRBJ2-2	-	TRBV6-6	-	CASRNMGIETGELFF	TGTGCCAGCAGGAACATGGGCATCGAAACCGGGGAGCTGTTTTTT
TRBJ1-1	-	TRBV7-2	-	CASSSGRGNTEAFF	TGTGCCAGCAGCTCGGGCAGGGGGAACACTGAAGCTTTCTTT
TRBJ1-1	TRBD1	TRBV18	-	CASSPLQGSGNTEAFF	TGTGCCAGCTCACCCTTACAGGGGAGCGGGAACACTGAAGCTTTCTTT